The 10 T cell receptor beta chains below were found in one sample sequenced in a study of T-cell memory formation after mild COVID-19. TCRdb reanalysed the 5' RACE reads using MiXCR and keeps one entry per CDR3 protein. In the table there are over 55,000 distinct CDR3 sequences, approximately 9.5% of which are singletons. What was sequenced was PBMCs or a T cell subset sorted from them (not recorded which). The receptors originated from a man aged 18 to 30 who had mild COVID-19 (a few samples of this study predate the infection). Cell type and time point are not known.

This clonotype was seen only a few times. V gene TRBV29-1 combines with J gene TRBJ1-4; unclear D gene. V dropped 7 bases and J dropped 5 bases, with 8 bases sitting between them. The CDR3 has 11 residues. CDR1 and CDR2 (germline): SQVTM, ANQGSEA. This CDR3 is CSGAVNEKLFF. The DNA for the CDR3 is TGCAGCGGGGCCGTCAATGAAAAACTGTTTTTT.

This clonotype was picked up a small number of times. The V gene is TRBV5-1, the J gene TRBJ2-6, with D possibly TRBD2 on 6 matching bases. V lost 2 bases and J 0 bases, leaving 15 bases between the germline ends. Germline V CDR1 and CDR2: SGHRS, YFSETQ. CDR3 size: 18 residues. CDR3 loop: CASSFIAGAGSGANVLTF. In nucleotides, the CDR3 is TGCGCCAGCAGCTTCATCGCCGGAGCGGGCTCTGGGGCCAACGTCCTGACTTTC.

This clonotype came up many times. The chain is built from TRBV3-1 and TRBJ1-1, with no clear D. With 1 base removed from V and 0 bases from J, the gap between germline ends came to 3 bases. Germline assignment: CDR1 LGHDT and CDR2 YNNKEL (reference sequence). The CDR3 has 13 amino acids. Written as DNA, the CDR3 is TGTGCCAGCAGCCAAGGGGTGAACACTGAAGCTTTCTTT. Translation: CASSQGVNTEAFF.

The sample holds a few counts of this clonotype. The genes are TRBV3-1 and TRBJ2-3, with TRBD1 as a possible D gene (5 bases). Germline assignment: CDR1 LGHDT and CDR2 YNNKEL (reference sequence). The germline V and J ends were trimmed by 4 bases and 0 bases, with 8 bases remaining between them. This CDR3 is built from 14 residues. In DNA form, the CDR3 reads TGTGCCAGCAGCCGACAGCCGAGCACAGATACGCAGTATTTT. Translating it yields CASSRQPSTDTQYF.

The rearrangement uses TRBV5-1 and TRBJ2-7, with TRBD1 identical over 10 bases. The J segment lost 7 bases and the V segment lost 3 bases, leaving 7 bases of the junction unmatched. CDR1 is SGHRS, CDR2 YFSETQ, per germline. This CDR3 region has 14 residues. The CDR3: CASSSGTGAGEQYF. CDR3 DNA: TGCGCCAGCAGCTCCGGGACAGGGGCGGGGGAGCAGTACTTC.

The CDR3 DNA follows: TGTGCCAGCAGCAGGATGTCTGGAGGCTACACCTTC. Translating it yields CASSRMSGGYTF. The V call is TRBV6-1, the J call TRBJ1-2; D is undetermined. The CDR3 contains 12 residues. CDR1 is MNHNS, CDR2 SASEGT, per germline. Trimming stripped 6 bases from V and 8 bases from J, with 13 bases between.

This clonotype has more than one count but fewer than ten. This chain uses TRBV18 with TRBJ1-6, with D unresolved. Germline CDR1 reads KGHSH; CDR2 reads LQKENI. This CDR3 has 15 amino acids. Trimming took 0 bases from V and 4 from J, leaving 7 bases between them. CDR3 protein: CASSPPSGYNSPLHF. DNA for the CDR3: TGTGCCAGCTCACCACCCTCGGGTTATAATTCACCCCTCCACTTT. The full variable domain, rest sourced from reference TRBV18 and TRBJ1-6, is NAGVMQNPRHLVRRRGQEARLRCSPMKGHSHVYWYRQLPEEGLKFMVYLQKENIIDESGMPKERFSAEFPKEGPSILRIQQVVRGDSAAYFCASSPPSGYNSPLHFGNGTRLTVT.

This clonotype has ten or more counts. The J gene is TRBJ1-1, the V gene TRBV20-1; D is perhaps TRBD1 (6 bases). With 0 bases removed from V and 1 base from J, the gap between germline ends came to 15 bases. The V gene's germline CDR1 is DFQATT and CDR2 SNEGSKA (reference sequence). The CDR3 has 16 amino acids. CDR3 nucleotides: TGCAGTGCTAGAGACCCTTCGACAGGCGGGAACACTGAAGCTTTCTTT. It is translated as CSARDPSTGGNTEAFF.

This clonotype has more than one count but fewer than ten. The chain employs TRBV4-1 and TRBJ1-2; D gene unclear. Looked up from germline, CDR1 is MGHRA and CDR2 is YSYEKL. V was trimmed by 8 bases and J by 0 bases, leaving 22 bases between them. The CDR3 totals 17 residues. CDR3 nucleotide sequence: TGCGCCAGCGGTCAGACTGAACCCGGGCTGGCTAACTATGGCTACACCTTC. This sequence encodes CASGQTEPGLANYGYTF.

The chain employs TRBV6-2 or TRBV6-3 and TRBJ1-1; 7 bases are a match to TRBD1. With 2 bases clipped from V and 10 bases from J, the junction kept 13 bases outside the gene matches. This CDR3 spans 15 amino acids. CDR1 is MNHEY, CDR2 SVGEGT, per germline. The CDR3 loop reads CASSYPWYRGKGAFF. CDR3 nucleotides: TGTGCCAGCAGTTACCCTTGGTACAGGGGCAAGGGAGCTTTCTTT.